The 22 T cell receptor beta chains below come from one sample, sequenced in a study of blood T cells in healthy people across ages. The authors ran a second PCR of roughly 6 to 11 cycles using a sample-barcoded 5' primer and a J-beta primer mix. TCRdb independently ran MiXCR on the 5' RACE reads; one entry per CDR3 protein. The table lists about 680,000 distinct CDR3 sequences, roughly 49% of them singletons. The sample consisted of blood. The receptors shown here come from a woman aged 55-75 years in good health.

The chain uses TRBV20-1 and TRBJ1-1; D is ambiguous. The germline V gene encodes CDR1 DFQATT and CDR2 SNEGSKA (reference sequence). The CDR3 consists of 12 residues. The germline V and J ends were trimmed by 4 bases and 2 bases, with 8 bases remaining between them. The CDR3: CSANKGNTEAFF. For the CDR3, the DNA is TGCAGTGCTAACAAGGGTAACACTGAAGCTTTCTTT.

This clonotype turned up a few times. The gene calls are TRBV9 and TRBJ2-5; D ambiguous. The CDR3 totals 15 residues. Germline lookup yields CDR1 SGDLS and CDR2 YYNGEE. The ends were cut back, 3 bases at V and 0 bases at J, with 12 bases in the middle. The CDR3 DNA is TGTGCCAGCAGCGCCCCAGGACGGTACCAAGAGACCCAGTACTTC. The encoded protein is CASSAPGRYQETQYF. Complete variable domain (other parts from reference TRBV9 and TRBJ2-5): DSGVTQTPKHLITATGQRVTLRCSPRSGDLSVYWYQQSLDQGLQFLIQYYNGEERAKGNILERFSAQQFPDLHSELNLSSLELGDSALYFCASSAPGRYQETQYFGPGTRLLVL.

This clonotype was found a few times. CDR3 nucleotide sequence: TGCGCCAGCAGCCCAGACACCGGTAATTCACCCCTCCACTTT. Translation: CASSPDTGNSPLHF. V usage is TRBV4-3 and J usage is TRBJ1-6; D unresolved. Per the germline V gene, CDR1 is LGHNA and CDR2 is YSLEER. Deletions cut 4 bases from V and 6 bases from J, with 10 bases between. CDR3 length: 14 amino acids.

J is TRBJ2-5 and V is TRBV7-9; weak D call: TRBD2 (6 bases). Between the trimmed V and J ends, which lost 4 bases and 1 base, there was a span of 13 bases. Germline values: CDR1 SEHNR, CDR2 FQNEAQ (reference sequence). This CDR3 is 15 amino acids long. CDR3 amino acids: CASSSQPGAQETQYF. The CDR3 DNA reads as TGTGCCAGCAGCTCCCAACCGGGAGCCCAAGAGACCCAGTACTTC.

The chain's CDR3 is CASSLGGGGPNYEQYF. CDR3 sequence (DNA): TGTGCCAGCAGCTTAGGGGGGGGCGGTCCGAATTACGAGCAGTACTTC. V usage is TRBV7-9 and J usage is TRBJ2-7, with D tentatively TRBD2 (7 bases). CDR3 length: 16 residues. The V end was cut by 1 base, the J end by 4 bases, with 17 bases between. Germline V CDR1 and CDR2: SEHNR, FQNEAQ (reference sequence).

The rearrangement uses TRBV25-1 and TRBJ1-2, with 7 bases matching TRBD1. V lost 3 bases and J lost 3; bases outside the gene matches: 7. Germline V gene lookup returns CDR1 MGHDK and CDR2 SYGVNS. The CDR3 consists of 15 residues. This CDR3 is CASSDPRQGDYGYTF. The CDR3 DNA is TGTGCCAGCAGTGACCCCAGACAGGGCGACTATGGCTACACCTTC.

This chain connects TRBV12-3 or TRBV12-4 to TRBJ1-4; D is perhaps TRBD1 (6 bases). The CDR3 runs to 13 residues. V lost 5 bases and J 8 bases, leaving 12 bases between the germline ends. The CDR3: CASSTGRGEKLFF. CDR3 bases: TGTGCCAGCAGTACAGGGCGGGGAGAAAAACTGTTTTTT.

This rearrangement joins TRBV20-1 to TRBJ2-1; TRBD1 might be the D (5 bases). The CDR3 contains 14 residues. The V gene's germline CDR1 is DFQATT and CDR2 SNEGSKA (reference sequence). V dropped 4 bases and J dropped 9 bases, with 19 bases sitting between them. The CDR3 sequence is CSANGREVAGEQFF. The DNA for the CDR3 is TGCAGTGCTAACGGCAGGGAAGTGGCTGGTGAGCAGTTCTTC.

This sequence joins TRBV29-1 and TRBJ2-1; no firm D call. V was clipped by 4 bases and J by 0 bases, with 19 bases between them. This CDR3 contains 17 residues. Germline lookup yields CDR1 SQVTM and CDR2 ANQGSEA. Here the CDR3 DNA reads TGCAGCGTTGGGGATCCTGGGCGGATGAGCTCCTACAATGAGCAGTTCTTC. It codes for CSVGDPGRMSSYNEQFF.

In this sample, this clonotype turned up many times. CDR3 nucleotides: TGTGCCAGCAGTTTAACCGGGGAAGCCTACGAGCAGTACTTC. Translation gives CASSLTGEAYEQYF. This chain links TRBV27 with TRBJ2-7; maybe TRBD2 (5 bases). The CDR3 extends over 14 amino acids. Trimming pared 2 bases from V and 2 bases from J, leaving 10 bases between. Per germline, CDR1 MNHEY and CDR2 SMNVEV (reference sequence).

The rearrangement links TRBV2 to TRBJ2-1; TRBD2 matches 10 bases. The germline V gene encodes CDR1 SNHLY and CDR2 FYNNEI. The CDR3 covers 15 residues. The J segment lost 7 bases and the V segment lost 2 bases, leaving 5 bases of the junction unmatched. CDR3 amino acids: CASSELAGGLNEQFF. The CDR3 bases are TGTGCCAGCAGTGAATTAGCGGGAGGTTTGAATGAGCAGTTCTTC. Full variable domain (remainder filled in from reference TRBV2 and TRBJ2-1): EPEVTQTPSHQVTQMGQEVILRCVPISNHLYFYWYRQILGQKVEFLVSFYNNEISEKSEIFDDQFSVERPDGSNFTLKIRSTKLEDSAMYFCASSELAGGLNEQFFGPGTRLTVL.

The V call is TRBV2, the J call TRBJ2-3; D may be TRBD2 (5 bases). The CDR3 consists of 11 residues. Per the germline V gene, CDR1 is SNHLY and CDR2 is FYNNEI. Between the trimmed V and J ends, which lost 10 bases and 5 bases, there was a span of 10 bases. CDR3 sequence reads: CATAREDTQYF. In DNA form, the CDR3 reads TGTGCCACCGCGAGGGAAGATACGCAGTATTTT.

This CDR3 is CASRGAGRGIEQFF. CDR3 DNA: TGTGCCAGCAGGGGAGCGGGGAGGGGCATTGAGCAGTTCTTC. The chain couples TRBV6-2 or TRBV6-3 to TRBJ2-1, with TRBD2 matching over 7 bases. The CDR3 is made up of 14 amino acids. Germline-derived CDR1 and CDR2 are MNHEY and SVGEGT. V was pared by 6 bases and J by 9 bases, with 11 bases of the junction left unmatched.

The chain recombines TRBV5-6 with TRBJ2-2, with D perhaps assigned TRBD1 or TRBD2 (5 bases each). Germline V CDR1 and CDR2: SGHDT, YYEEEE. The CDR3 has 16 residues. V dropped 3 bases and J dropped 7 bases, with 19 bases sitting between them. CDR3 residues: CASSYSGTFNSGELFF. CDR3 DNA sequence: TGTGCCAGCAGCTATTCCGGGACCTTCAATAGCGGGGAGCTGTTTTTT.

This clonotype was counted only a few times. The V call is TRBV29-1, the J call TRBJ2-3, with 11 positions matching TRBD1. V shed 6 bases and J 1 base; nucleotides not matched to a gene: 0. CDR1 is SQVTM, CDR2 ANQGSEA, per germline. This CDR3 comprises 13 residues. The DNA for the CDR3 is TGCAGCGTGGGACAGGGGGGCACAGATACGCAGTATTTT. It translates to CSVGQGGTDTQYF.

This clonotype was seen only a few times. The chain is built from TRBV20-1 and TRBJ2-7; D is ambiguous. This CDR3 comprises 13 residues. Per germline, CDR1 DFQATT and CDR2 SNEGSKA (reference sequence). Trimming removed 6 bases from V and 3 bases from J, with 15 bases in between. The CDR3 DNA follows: TGCAGTGCGCTAGTGGTTGGATACTACGAGCAGTACTTC. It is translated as CSALVVGYYEQYF.

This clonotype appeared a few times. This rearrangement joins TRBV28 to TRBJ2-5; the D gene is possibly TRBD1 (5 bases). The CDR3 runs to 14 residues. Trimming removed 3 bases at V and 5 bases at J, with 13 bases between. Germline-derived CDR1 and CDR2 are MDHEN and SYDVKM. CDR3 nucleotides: TGTGCCAGCAGTTTCATAGGGGCCGGCGAGACCCAGTACTTC. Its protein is CASSFIGAGETQYF.

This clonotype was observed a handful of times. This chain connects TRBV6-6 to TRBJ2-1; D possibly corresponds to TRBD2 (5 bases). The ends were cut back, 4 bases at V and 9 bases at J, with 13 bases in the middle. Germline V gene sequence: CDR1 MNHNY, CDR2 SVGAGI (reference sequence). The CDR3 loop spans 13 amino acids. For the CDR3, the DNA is TGTGCCAGCAGTTTTACTAGAGCCGGTGAGCAGTTCTTC. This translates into CASSFTRAGEQFF.

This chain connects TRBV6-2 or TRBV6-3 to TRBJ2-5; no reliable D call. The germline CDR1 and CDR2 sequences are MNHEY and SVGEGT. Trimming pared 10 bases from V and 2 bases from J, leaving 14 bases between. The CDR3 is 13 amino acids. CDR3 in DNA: TGTGCCATATCGTCCTGGGATCAAGAGACCCAGTACTTC. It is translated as CAISSWDQETQYF.

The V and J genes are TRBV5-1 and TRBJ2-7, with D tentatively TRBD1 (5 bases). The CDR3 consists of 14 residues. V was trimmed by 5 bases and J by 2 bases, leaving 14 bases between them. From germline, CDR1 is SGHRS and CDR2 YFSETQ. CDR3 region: CASRGSGLPYEQYF. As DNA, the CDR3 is TGCGCCAGCAGAGGCTCAGGGTTGCCCTACGAGCAGTACTTC. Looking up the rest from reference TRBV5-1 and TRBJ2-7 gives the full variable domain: KAGVTQTPRYLIKTRGQQVTLSCSPISGHRSVSWYQQTPGQGLQFLFEYFSETQRNKGNFPGRFSGRQFSNSRSEMNVSTLELGDSALYLCASRGSGLPYEQYFGPGTRLTVT.

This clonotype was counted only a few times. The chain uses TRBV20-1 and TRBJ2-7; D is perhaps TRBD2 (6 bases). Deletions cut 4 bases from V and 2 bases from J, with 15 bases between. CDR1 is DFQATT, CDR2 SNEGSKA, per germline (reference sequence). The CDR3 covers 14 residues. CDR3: CSAIGREPTYEQYF. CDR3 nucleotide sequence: TGCAGTGCTATCGGTCGGGAGCCCACCTACGAGCAGTACTTC.

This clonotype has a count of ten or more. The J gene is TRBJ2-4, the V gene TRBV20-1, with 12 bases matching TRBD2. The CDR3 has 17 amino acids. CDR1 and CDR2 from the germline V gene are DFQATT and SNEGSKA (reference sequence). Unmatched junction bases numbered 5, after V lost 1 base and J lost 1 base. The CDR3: CSARGTSGIGAKNIQYF. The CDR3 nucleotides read TGCAGTGCTAGAGGGACTAGCGGGATAGGGGCCAAAAACATTCAGTACTTC.